This T cell receptor (beta chain) originates from a study of T cells in Graves' hyperthyroidism and ophthalmopathy. The sample holds many counts of this clonotype. The study left out patients who had uncontrolled infection, other autoimmune disease, pregnancy or lactation. About 10 ml fresh peripheral blood yielded the PBMCs. Researchers took RNA transcripts and amplified the TCR beta CDR3 regions from them. In the first-round RT-PCR of the TCR CDR3, the HTBI primer set was used. TCRdb itself ran the multiplex PCR reads through MiXCR, one entry per CDR3 protein. The repertoire includes about half a million distinct CDR3 sequences, roughly a quarter of them detected once, and approximately 10% sits in the top ten. This TCR came from a woman aged 30 to 39 with Graves' ophthalmopathy. Sequenced sample: blood.

CDR3 sequence reads: CASSTYADGLFSQPQHF. In DNA form, the CDR3 reads TGTGCCAGCAGTACCTACGCGGACGGCTTATTCAGCCAGCCCCAGCATTTT. The chain recombines TRBV6-4 with TRBJ1-5; no definite D call. Trimming shortened V by 5 bases and J by 7 bases, and 24 bases separated the two germline ends. The germline V gene encodes CDR1 MRHNA and CDR2 SNTAGT. This CDR3 is built from 17 residues.